This entry concerns a single TCR beta chain. In the original analysis: Amplifying reference gene primers gave estimates of nucleated cell counts. Generated by immunoSEQ multiplex PCR, the TCRdb table keeps only in-frame clones and is missing some. V and J calls plus clone size are reproduced from that table; the DNA served to infer D and trimming. The sample consists of roughly 300,000 clones, about 82% of them appearing once. These data belong to a study of blood T cell repertoires in COVID-19. Overall study: COVID-19 samples, acute and convalescent, were from the United States, Italy and Spain. T cells, B-cell-depleted T cells, or PBMCs supplied cDNA or gDNA.

Sequencing input: peripheral blood. The TCR originated in a human donor in a cohort sampled during active COVID-19.

CDR3 loop: CASSVSPSYEQYF. In DNA, the CDR3 is TGTGCCAGCAGCGTGAGCCCTTCCTACGAGCAGTACTTC. The V call is TRBV9, the J call TRBJ2-7; D gene uncertain. CDR1 is SGDLS and CDR2 is YYNGEE in the germline V gene. This CDR3 has 13 amino acids. V gave up 2 bases and J gave up 1 base, with 7 bases separating them.